The rows below give T cell receptor beta chains drawn from one sample of a study of T cell responses to AZD1222 COVID-19 vaccine. Profiling relied on immunoSEQ multiplex PCR, and the TCRdb table lists in-frame clones only, not all of them. The profile shows fewer than 65,000 clones, roughly 84% of them singletons. The source was peripheral blood, collected on day 0 of AZD1222 vaccination. These TCRs come from an adult in good health. Both conserved end residues are trimmed from each CDR3. The size entry is marked missing in some rows and otherwise reads once, few, many or a size class.

v_call	clone_size	cdr3_length	j_call	cdr3_aa
TRBV7-9	once	14	TRBJ2-1	ASSGRAGGTYNEQF
TRBV29-1	NA	9	TRBJ2-1	SVDLNREQF
TRBV28	NA	10	TRBJ2-7	ASSSEPYEQY
TRBV6-5	NA	12	TRBJ1-2	ASSYSPQARGYT
TRBV4-1	NA	16	TRBJ2-1	ASSQEAGGTWRENEQF
TRBV7-2	NA	12	TRBJ1-5	ASSLGVSNQPQH
TRBV7-6	NA	13	TRBJ1-4	ASSWGQGTNEKLF
TRBV5-6	NA	12	TRBJ2-7	ASNFGTANYEQY
TRBV28	NA	13	TRBJ2-1	ASSSGGGPINEQF
TRBV5-5	few	15	TRBJ1-5	ASSPYWGGYSNQPQH
TRBV29-1	NA	11	TRBJ1-1	SGVNRVRTEAF
TRBV4-1	once	13	TRBJ1-2	ASSQDLGLDYGYT
TRBV6-2/TRBV6-3	once	9	TRBJ2-1	ASSRDSEQF
TRBV4-2	NA	14	TRBJ2-1	ASSMGEGAHYNEQF
TRBV6-5	once	13	TRBJ2-1	ASSYWTSAVNEQF
TRBV5-1	NA	10	TRBJ2-3	ASSLTSDTQY
TRBV4-1	NA	14	TRBJ1-5	ASSQVGRGRRQPQH
TRBV7-9	NA	17	TRBJ2-4	ASSLVSRTGIAAGDIQY
TRBV19	medium-sized	9	TRBJ2-1	ASKGVHSEF
TRBV7-2	NA	11	TRBJ2-5	ASSSGQQETQY
TRBV5-4	NA	12	TRBJ1-1	ASSLAGGNTEAF
TRBV5-1	NA	9	TRBJ2-5	ASSLRETQY
TRBV7-3	NA	13	TRBJ2-1	ASSLGLAALNEQF
TRBV19	NA	12	TRBJ1-1	ASSLRQGNTEAF
TRBV19	NA	10	TRBJ1-5	ASSPQYEPQH
TRBV5-1	NA	14	TRBJ2-6	ASSPGRLPGANVLT
TRBV6-5	NA	12	TRBJ2-7	ASSFDRGRLEQY
TRBV14	NA	12	TRBJ2-3	ASSQRLRSDTQY
TRBV15	NA	13	TRBJ1-6	ATSRVTGVNSPLH
TRBV19	NA	13	TRBJ1-4	ASSTGGDANEKLF
TRBV3-1/TRBV3-2	NA	14	TRBJ1-2	ASSPSEGGNHYGYT
TRBV2	few	14	TRBJ1-5	ASSPEAGGGNQPQH
TRBV19	few	12	TRBJ1-6	ASSPGTGTGPLH
TRBV5-8	NA	16	TRBJ2-3	ASSRSTSGRLGTDTQY
TRBV2	NA	13	TRBJ2-1	ASKNPAGGLNEQF
TRBV5-6	NA	10	TRBJ1-6	ASSFIFSPLH
TRBV11-2	NA	13	TRBJ2-5	ASSRSYTGQETQY
TRBV7-8	NA	13	TRBJ1-1	ASTATDRGGTEAF
TRBV6-6	NA	13	TRBJ2-7	ASSYSGTRSYEQY
TRBV19	NA	13	TRBJ1-1	ASSMGRGRDTEAF
TRBV28	NA	14	TRBJ2-1	ASSSRGGAFFNEQF
TRBV18	NA	12	TRBJ2-5	ASSPGGRTETQY
TRBV7-8	NA	15	TRBJ1-2	ASNPRGQGLKHLGYT
TRBV14	NA	12	TRBJ2-1	ASSPWTGDNEQF
TRBV11-3	once	15	TRBJ1-1	ASSFTGWGTMNTEAF
TRBV20-1	few	13	TRBJ1-5	SASADGISNQPQH
TRBV12-3/TRBV12-4	NA	10	TRBJ2-7	ASSPQGYEQY
TRBV12-3/TRBV12-4	NA	11	TRBJ1-2	ASSLNDLGGYT
TRBV7-9	NA	13	TRBJ2-3	ASSLQAGGTDTQY
TRBV5-1	once	13	TRBJ2-1	ASSLRTSADNEQF
TRBV9	few	12	TRBJ1-3	ASSVKQERNTIY
TRBV6-5	NA	14	TRBJ1-1	ASSLYPTYMNTEAF
TRBV19	NA	15	TRBJ1-1	ASIKRTGQGMFGEAF
TRBV7-2	once	12	TRBJ1-3	ASSRGPGGNTIY
TRBV7-8	once	13	TRBJ1-6	ASFPGTAYNSPLH
TRBV29-1	NA	10	TRBJ1-1	SVERTSLGAF
TRBV20-1	NA	9	TRBJ1-1	SPLLNTEAF
TRBV5-1	NA	13	TRBJ2-1	ASTPGQGRLGEQF
TRBV29-1	NA	12	TRBJ2-1	SVEGGTTYNEQF
TRBV25-1	NA	10	TRBJ1-1	ASGDEIAEAF